This record looks at one TCR beta chain sequence and its context. The antigen is not known. Amplification targeted TCR beta CDR3 regions from RNA transcripts. First-round RT-PCR targeting the TCR CDR3 was performed with the HTBI primer set. TCRdb processed the multiplex PCR reads anew with MiXCR; each CDR3 protein has one entry. The sample carries around 300,000 distinct CDR3 sequences, 20% to 25% recorded once. The data originate from a study of T cells in Graves' hyperthyroidism and ophthalmopathy. Regarding the study as a whole: Ophthalmopathy and stable hyperthyroidism were told apart by a 13 V-J model.

V lost 6 bases and J lost 6, with 14 bases in between. Per germline, CDR1 SGHRS and CDR2 YFSETQ. The CDR3 covers 13 residues. The sequence was collected from a man aged 30 to 39 with Graves' ophthalmopathy. The specimen was blood. The genes are TRBV5-1 and TRBJ2-3, with D tentatively TRBD2 (7 bases). DNA of the CDR3: TGCGCCAGCACCGAGGAGGGGGGGGATACGCAGTATTTT. This gives the protein CASTEEGGDTQYF.